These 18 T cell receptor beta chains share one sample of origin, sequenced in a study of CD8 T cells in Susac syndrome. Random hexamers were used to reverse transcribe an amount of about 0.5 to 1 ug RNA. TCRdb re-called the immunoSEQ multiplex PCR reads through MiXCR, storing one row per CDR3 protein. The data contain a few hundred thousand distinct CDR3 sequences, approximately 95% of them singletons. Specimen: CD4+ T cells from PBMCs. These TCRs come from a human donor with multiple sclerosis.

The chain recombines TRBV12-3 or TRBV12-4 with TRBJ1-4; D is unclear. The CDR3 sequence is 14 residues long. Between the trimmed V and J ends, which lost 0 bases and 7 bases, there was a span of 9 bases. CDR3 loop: CASSLAGLLEKLFF. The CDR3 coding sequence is TGTGCCAGCAGTTTAGCTGGTCTTCTTGAAAAACTGTTTTTT.

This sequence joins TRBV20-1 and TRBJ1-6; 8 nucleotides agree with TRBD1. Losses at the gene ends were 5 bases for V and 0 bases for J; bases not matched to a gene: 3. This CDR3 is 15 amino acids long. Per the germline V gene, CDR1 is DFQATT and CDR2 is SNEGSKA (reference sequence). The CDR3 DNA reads TGCAGTGCTTACAGGGGGAGCTCCTATAATTCACCCCTCCACTTT. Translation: CSAYRGSSYNSPLHF.

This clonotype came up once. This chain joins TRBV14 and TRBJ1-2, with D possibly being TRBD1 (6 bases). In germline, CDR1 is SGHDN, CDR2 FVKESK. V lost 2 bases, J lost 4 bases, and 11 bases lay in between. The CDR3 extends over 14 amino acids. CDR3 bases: TGTGCCAGCAGCCAACCCGGACAGCCCTATGGCTACACCTTC. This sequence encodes CASSQPGQPYGYTF.

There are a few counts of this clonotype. Here the CDR3 DNA reads TGTGCCAGCAGCTTTCCCTCCACAACTAATGAAAAACTGTTTTTT. Its protein is CASSFPSTTNEKLFF. The chain combines TRBV7-9 with TRBJ1-4; D gene ambiguous. This CDR3 comprises 15 residues. Germline CDR1 reads SEHNR; CDR2 reads FQNEAQ (reference sequence). V dropped 3 bases and J dropped 0 bases, with 8 bases sitting between them.

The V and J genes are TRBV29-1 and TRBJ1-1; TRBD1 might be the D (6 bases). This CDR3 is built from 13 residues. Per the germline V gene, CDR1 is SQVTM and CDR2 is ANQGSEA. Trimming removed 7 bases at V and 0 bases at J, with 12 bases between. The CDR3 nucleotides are TGCAGCGCAAGTACAGGGCTGAACACTGAAGCTTTCTTT. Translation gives CSASTGLNTEAFF.

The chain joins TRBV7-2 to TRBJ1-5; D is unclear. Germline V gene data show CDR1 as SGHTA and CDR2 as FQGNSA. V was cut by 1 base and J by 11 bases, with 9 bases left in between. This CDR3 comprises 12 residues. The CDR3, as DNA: TGTGCCAGCAGCTTAGGAGGCATGACCCAGCATTTT. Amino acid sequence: CASSLGGMTQHF.

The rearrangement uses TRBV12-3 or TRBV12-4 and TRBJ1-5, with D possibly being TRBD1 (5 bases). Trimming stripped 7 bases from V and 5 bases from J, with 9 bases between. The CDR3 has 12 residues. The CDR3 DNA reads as TGTGCCAGCAAGCCGGGGGATCAGCCCCAGCATTTT. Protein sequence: CASKPGDQPQHF.

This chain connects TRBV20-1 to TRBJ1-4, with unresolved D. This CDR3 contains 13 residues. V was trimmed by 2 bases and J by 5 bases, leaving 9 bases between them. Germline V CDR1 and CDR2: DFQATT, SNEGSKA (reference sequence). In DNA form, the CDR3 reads TGCAGTGCTAGAAAGACGGGGAATGAAAAACTGTTTTTT. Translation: CSARKTGNEKLFF.

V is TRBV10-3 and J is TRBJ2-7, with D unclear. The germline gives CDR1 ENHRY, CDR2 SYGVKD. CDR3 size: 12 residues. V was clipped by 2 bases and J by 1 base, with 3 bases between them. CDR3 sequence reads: CAISERSYEQYF. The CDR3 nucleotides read TGTGCCATCAGTGAGAGGTCCTACGAGCAGTACTTC.

The CDR3 sequence is CAWSQGVGETQYF. For the CDR3, the DNA is TGTGCCTGGAGTCAAGGGGTAGGGGAGACCCAGTACTTC. The chain uses TRBV30 and TRBJ2-5; possibly TRBD1 for D (5 bases). V was clipped by 2 bases and J by 5 bases, with 12 bases between them. This CDR3 region has 13 residues. Germline V lookup: CDR1 GTSNPN, CDR2 SVGIG (reference sequence).

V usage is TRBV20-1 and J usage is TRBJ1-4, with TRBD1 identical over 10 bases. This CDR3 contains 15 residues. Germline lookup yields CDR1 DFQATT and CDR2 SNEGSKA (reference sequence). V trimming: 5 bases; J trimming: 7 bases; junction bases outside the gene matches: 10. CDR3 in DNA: TGCAGTGCTCCTCCCGCGGGGACAGGGGTTGAAAAACTGTTTTTT. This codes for CSAPPAGTGVEKLFF.

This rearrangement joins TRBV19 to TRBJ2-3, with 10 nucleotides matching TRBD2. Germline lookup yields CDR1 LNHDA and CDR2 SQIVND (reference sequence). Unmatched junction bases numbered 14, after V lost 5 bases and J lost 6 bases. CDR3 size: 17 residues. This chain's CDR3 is CASSPRLAGGPPDTQYF. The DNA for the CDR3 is TGTGCCAGTAGTCCCCGCTTAGCGGGGGGCCCTCCGGATACGCAGTATTTT.

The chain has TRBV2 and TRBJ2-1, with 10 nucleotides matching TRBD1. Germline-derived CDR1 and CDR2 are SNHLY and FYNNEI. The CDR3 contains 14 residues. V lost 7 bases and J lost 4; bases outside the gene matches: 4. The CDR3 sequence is CASTRTGGYNEQFF. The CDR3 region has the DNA TGTGCCAGCACCCGGACAGGGGGATACAATGAGCAGTTCTTC.

This CDR3 reads CASSNGQGRITGELFF. In DNA form, the CDR3 reads TGCGCCAGCAGCAACGGACAGGGAAGGATCACCGGGGAGCTGTTTTTT. V usage is TRBV5-1 and J usage is TRBJ2-2, with 8 bases identical to TRBD1. Germline CDR1 SGHRS, CDR2 YFSETQ. The CDR3 is 16 amino acids. After removal of 4 bases from V and 4 bases from J, the junction contained 9 bases not matched to a gene.

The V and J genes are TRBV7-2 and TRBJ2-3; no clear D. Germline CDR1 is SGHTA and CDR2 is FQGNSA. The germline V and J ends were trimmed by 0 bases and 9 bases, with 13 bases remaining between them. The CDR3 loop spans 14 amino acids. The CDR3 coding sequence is TGTGCCAGCAGCTTAGCGGGCAAGCCTGGCACGCAGTATTTT. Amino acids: CASSLAGKPGTQYF. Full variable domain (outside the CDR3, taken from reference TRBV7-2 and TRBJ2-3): GAGVSQSPSNKVTEKGKDVELRCDPISGHTALYWYRQSLGQGLEFLIYFQGNSAPDKSGLPSDRFSAERTGGSVSTLTIQRTQQEDSAVYLCASSLAGKPGTQYFGPGTRLTVL.

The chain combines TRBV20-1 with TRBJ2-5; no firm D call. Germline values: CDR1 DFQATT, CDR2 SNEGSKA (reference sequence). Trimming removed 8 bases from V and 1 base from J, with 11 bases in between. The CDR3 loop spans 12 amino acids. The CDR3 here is CSSDSGQETQYF. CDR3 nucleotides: TGCAGTTCCGATAGTGGCCAAGAGACCCAGTACTTC.

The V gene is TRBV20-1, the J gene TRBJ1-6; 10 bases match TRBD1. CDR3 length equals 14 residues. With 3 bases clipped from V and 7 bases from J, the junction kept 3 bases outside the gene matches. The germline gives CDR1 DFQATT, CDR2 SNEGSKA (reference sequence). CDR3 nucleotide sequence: TGCAGTGCTAGGATGGGACAGGGGAATTCACCCCTCCACTTT. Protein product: CSARMGQGNSPLHF.

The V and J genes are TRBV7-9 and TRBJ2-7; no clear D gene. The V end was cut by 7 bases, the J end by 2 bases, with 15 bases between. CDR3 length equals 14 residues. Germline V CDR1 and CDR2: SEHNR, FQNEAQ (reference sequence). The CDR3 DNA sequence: TGTGCCAGCACCCCCCCTTTGGATCCCTACGAGCAGTACTTC. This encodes CASTPPLDPYEQYF.